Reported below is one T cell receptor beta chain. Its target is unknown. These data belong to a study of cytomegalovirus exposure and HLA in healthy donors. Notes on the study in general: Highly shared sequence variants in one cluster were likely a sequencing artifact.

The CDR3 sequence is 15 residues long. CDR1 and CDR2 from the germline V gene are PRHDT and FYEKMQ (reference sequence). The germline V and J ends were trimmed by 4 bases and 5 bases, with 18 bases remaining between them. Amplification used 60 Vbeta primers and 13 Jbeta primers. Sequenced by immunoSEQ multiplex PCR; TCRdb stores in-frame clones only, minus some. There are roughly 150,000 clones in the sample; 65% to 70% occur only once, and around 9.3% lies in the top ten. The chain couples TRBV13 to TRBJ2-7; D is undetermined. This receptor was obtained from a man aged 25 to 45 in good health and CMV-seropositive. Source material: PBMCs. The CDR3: CASSSRNRRAHEQYF. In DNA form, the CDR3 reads TGTGCCAGCAGCTCGAGGAACCGGAGAGCCCACGAGCAGTACTTC.